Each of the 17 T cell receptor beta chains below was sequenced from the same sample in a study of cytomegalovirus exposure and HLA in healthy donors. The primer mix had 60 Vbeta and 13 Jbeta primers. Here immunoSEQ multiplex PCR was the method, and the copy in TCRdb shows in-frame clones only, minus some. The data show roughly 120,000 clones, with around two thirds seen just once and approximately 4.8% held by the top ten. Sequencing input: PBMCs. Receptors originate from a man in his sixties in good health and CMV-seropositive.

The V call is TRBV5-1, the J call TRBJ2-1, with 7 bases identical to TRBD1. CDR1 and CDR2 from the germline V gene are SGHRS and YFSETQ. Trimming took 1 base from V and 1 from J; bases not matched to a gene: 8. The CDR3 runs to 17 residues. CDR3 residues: CASSLRPPGQSYNEQFF. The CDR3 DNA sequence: TGCGCCAGCAGCTTGAGGCCCCCGGGACAGTCCTACAATGAGCAGTTCTTC.

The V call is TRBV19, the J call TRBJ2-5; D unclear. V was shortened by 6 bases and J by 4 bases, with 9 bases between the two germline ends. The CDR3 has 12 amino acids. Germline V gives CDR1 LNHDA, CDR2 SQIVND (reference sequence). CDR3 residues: CASSSLGETQYF. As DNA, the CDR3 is TGTGCCAGTAGCTCACTCGGAGAGACCCAGTACTTC.

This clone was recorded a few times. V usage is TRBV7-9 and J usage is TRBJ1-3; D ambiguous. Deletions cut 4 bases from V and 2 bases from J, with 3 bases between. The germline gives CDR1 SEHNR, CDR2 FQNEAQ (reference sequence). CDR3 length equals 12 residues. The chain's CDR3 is CASSSAGNTIYF. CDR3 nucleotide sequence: TGTGCCAGCAGCTCAGCTGGAAACACCATATATTTT. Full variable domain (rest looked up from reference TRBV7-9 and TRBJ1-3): DTGVSQNPRHKITKRGQNVTFRCDPISEHNRLYWYRQTLGQGPEFLTYFQNEAQLEKSRLLSDRFSAERPKGSFSTLEIQRTEQGDSAMYLCASSSAGNTIYFGEGSWLTVV.

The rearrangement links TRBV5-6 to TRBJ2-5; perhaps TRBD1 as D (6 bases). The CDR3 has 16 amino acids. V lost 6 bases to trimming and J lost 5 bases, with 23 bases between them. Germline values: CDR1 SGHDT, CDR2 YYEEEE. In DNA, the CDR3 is TGTGCCAGCACAGATTTGACCAGGGGTGAGAGGGAGACCCAGTACTTC. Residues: CASTDLTRGERETQYF.

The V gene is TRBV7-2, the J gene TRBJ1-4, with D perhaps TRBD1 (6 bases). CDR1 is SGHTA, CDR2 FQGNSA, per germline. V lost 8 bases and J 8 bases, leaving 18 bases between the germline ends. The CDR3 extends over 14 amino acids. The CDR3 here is CASGRGGRGEKLFF. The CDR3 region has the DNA TGTGCCAGCGGTAGGGGGGGCCGCGGGGAAAAACTGTTTTTT.

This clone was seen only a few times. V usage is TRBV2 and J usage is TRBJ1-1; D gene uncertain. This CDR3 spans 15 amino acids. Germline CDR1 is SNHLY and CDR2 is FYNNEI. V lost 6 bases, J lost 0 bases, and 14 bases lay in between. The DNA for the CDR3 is TGTGCCAGCAGGCGCAACAGAGCCCTGAACACTGAAGCTTTCTTT. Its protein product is CASRRNRALNTEAFF.

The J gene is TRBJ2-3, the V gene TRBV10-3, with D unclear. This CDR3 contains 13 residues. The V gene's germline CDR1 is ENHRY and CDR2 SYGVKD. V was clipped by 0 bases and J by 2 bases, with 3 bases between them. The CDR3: CAISESATDTQYF. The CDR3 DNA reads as TGTGCCATCAGTGAGTCAGCCACAGATACGCAGTATTTT.

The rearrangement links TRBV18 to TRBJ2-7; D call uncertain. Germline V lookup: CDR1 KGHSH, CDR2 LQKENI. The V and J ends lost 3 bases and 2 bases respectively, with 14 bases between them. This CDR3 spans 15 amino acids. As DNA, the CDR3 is TGTGCCAGCTCACCTCGTGACAACGGCGCCTACGAGCAGTACTTC. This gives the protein CASSPRDNGAYEQYF.

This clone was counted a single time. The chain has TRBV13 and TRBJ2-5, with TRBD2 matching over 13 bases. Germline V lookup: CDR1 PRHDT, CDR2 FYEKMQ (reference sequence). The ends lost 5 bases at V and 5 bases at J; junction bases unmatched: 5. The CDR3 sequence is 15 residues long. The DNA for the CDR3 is TGTGCCAGCAGCCCGGGACTAGCGGGGCGGGAGACCCAGTACTTC. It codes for CASSPGLAGRETQYF.

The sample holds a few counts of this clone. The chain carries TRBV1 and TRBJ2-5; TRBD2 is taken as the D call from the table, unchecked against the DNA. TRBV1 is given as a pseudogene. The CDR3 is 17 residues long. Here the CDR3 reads CTSSQDKTLVPLETQYF. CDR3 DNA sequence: TGCACCAGCAGCCAAGATAAGACACTAGTCCCCTTAGAGACCCAGTACTTC.

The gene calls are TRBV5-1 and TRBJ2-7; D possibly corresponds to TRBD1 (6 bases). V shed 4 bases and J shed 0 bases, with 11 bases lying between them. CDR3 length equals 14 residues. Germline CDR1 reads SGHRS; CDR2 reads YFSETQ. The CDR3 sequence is CASSTGTPSYEQYF. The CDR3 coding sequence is TGCGCCAGCAGCACTGGGACACCCTCCTACGAGCAGTACTTC.

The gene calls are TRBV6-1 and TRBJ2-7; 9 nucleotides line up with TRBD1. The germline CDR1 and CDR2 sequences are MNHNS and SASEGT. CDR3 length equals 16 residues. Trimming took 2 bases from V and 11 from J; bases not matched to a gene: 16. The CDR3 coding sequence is TGTGCCAGCAGTGAATCGATCGGGACAGGGTTAACTTCGGAGTACTTC. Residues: CASSESIGTGLTSEYF.

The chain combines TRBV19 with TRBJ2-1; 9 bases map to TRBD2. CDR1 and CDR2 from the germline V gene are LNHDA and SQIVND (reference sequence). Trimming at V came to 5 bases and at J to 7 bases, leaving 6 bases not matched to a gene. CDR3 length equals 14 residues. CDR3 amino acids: CASSEASGANEQFF. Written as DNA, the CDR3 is TGTGCCAGTAGTGAGGCTAGCGGGGCTAATGAGCAGTTCTTC. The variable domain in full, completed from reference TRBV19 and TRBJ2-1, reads DGGITQSPKYLFRKEGQNVTLSCEQNLNHDAMYWYRQDPGQGLRLIYYSQIVNDFQKGDIAEGYSVSREKKESFPLTVTSAQKNPTAFYLCASSEASGANEQFFGPGTRLTVL.

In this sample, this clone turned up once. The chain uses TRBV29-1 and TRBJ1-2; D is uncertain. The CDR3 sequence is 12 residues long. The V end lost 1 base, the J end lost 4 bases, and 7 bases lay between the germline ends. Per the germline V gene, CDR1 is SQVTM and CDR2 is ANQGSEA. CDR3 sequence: CSVEGQFYGYTF. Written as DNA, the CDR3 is TGCAGCGTTGAAGGGCAGTTCTATGGCTACACCTTC. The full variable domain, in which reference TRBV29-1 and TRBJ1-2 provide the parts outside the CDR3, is SAVISQKPSRDICQRGTSLTIQCQVDSQVTMMFWYRQQPGQSLTLIATANQGSEATYESGFVIDKFPISRPNLTFSTLTVSNMSPEDSSIYLCSVEGQFYGYTFGSGTRLTVV.

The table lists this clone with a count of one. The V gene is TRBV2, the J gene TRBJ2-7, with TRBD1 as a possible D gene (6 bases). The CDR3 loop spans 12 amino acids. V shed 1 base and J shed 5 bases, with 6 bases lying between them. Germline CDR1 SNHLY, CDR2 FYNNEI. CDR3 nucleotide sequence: TGTGCCAGCAGTGAAGGGGACAACGAGCAGTACTTC. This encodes CASSEGDNEQYF.

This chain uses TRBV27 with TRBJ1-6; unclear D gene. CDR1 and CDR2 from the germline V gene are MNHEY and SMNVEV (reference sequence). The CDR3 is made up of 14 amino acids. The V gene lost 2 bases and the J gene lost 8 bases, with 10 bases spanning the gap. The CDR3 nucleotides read TGTGCCAGCAGTTTAAAACAGCCAGATTCACCCCTCCACTTT. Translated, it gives CASSLKQPDSPLHF.

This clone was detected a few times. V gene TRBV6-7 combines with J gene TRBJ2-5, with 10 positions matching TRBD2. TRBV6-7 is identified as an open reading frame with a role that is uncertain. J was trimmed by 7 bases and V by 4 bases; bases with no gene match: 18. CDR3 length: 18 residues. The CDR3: CASSLLPRVSGGLGTQYF. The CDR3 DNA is TGTGCCAGCAGTTTACTCCCACGGGTTAGCGGGGGGTTAGGGACCCAGTACTTC.